Sequencing of this T cell receptor (beta chain) was carried out in a study of regulatory T cells in long-lasting Graves disease (dated by TCRdb to the early 2020s). In the study overall: Antithyroid drugs had been taken for less than 3 months by newly diagnosed Graves' disease patients. The study was conducted in China and was registered as a clinical trial. A total of some 33 samples were covered by TCR sequencing, comprising around 13 persistent and roughly 20 newly diagnosed Graves' disease patients. Persistent Graves' disease patients were compared with newly diagnosed Graves' disease patients by peripheral blood TCR sequencing and RNA sequencing. Study-level results and caveats: Persistent Graves' disease patients showed lower TCR Shannon entropy and fewer highly expanded clones than newly diagnosed patients, suggesting clonal expansion. Only the TCR beta chain was sequenced and analyzed. The authors noted that the small sample size was a limitation that may lower accuracy. A larger number of public clonotypes was shared among persistent patients (around 2,700) than among newly diagnosed patients (approximately 930). Because the primary lesion, thyroid tissue, could not be accessed, the study looked at peripheral blood alone. TRBV28, TRBJ1-2 and TRBJ2-5 were preferentially used in persistent disease, while TRBV20-1 and TRBJ2-1 were favored in newly diagnosed disease.

The V and J ends are trimmed by 5 bases and 3 bases, leaving 11 bases between them. Sequences MNHNS (CDR1) and SASEGT (CDR2) are obtained from the germline V gene. Including cysteine and phenylalanine, the CDR3 has 14 amino acids. Only the CDR3 region is kept as DNA, spanning 42 bases read in frame from base 1. The protocol used for the library was multiplex PCR. TCRdb lists the instrument as Illumina HiSeq 4000. To build TCR beta libraries, CDR3 regions were amplified by Arm-PCR using iRepertoire HTBI primers. Before sequencing, the PCR products went through gel purification. As for how the authors treated the data: Gene usage analysis of CDR3 amino acid clonotypes used the 50 to 70 TRBV and 11 to 15 TRBJ segments found across samples. Filtered high-quality paired reads were merged into contigs using COPE and FqMerger. BLAST was used to align contigs to IMGT TRBV, TRBD and TRBJ reference genes, and CDR3 was defined according to IMGT. Any clonotype with a frequency above 0.1% was classified as a highly expanded clone. Shannon entropy served as the measure of repertoire diversity, while the Gini coefficient captured V-J evenness. A clonotype found in more than one individual was treated as public. The raw public data were reprocessed by TCRdb itself: fastp quality trimming at Q25, MiXCR clonotype calling, in-frame beta chains only. Each record represents a unique CDR3 protein, reported with the most common genes and DNA among its rows. In this record, the V and J calls reflect TCRdb's handling and not the investigators' own analysis. In all, the sample holds almost 450,000 distinct CDR3 sequences, and around 15% of those were seen once. The ten biggest clones cover roughly 10% of the sample.

This clonotype was observed at least ten times. The antigen this receptor binds is unknown. No much larger clone exists at a distance of one base, and base qualities are not known. Read against the paper, the sample's time point label means: newly diagnosed GD, antithyroid drugs for less than 3 months. For both TCR sequencing and RNA sequencing, RNA was extracted from PBMCs in TRIzol. The diagnosis of Graves' disease was made according to American Thyroid Association guidelines. The patients came from an endocrinology department in Xi'an, China. From each patient, around 9 milliliters of peripheral blood was collected into an EDTA anticoagulant tube. PBMCs were isolated by Ficoll Paque Plus density gradient separation without further T cell sorting. An Agilent 2100 Bioanalyzer and agarose gel were used to check RNA quality, while a NanoDrop 2000 measured RNA concentration. This sample was also put to use in a study of T cells in Graves' hyperthyroidism and ophthalmopathy. As that second study puts it: Graves' hyperthyroidism was defined as stable when no progression to ophthalmopathy occurred over 18 months of follow-up. The hyperthyroidism patients were between 18 and 65 years old and newly diagnosed, with a disease duration of less than 2 months. Patients with uncontrolled infections, other autoimmune diseases, pregnancy or lactation were excluded. Diagnoses were based on clinical symptoms, serum thyroxine and TRAb, thyroid ultrasound and orbital computed tomography. A first-round RT-PCR of the TCR CDR3 used the HTBI primer set with the Qiagen OneStep RT-PCR kit. Blood samples also contained most of the expanded thyroid clonotypes (frequency above 0.001), which suggests that blood repertoires may reflect thyroid immune responses. A model built on a 13 V-J signature distinguished ophthalmopathy from stable hyperthyroidism, reaching over 85% sensitivity and approximately 83% specificity in cross-validation and 80%/75% in testing. In validation, the model predicted progression to ophthalmopathy a median of 6.5 months before onset, with about 64% sensitivity and about 75% specificity. To identify TCR V-J signatures that set the groups apart, the researchers used a discovery cohort of 90 to 100 patients, made up of 43 with Graves' ophthalmopathy and approximately 57 with stable Graves' hyperthyroidism. Prospective prediction of ophthalmopathy was tested in an independent validation cohort of some 20 hyperthyroidism patients and 17 patients who later progressed to ophthalmopathy. The 75 to 100 discovery patients were randomly split 7:3 into training and test sets. Thyroid tissue and blood T-cell repertoires from about six Graves' hyperthyroidism patients were also compared in the study. After sampling, hyperthyroidism patients received methimazole starting at 30 mg daily, and ophthalmopathy patients received high-dose intravenous methylprednisolone. The libraries were constructed in a second round of multiplex PCR and then size-selected and purified. The libraries were sequenced on an Illumina HiSeq2000 using paired-end 100 bp reads. Raw data were processed with SOAPnuke, discarding reads with adapters, uncalled bases, mean Phred below 15, or no exact constant-primer or identifier match. COPE v1.2.5 was used to merge high-quality paired reads, and clonotypes were defined as unique nucleotide sequences. MiTCR v1.1 was used to align the clonotypes against IMGT TRBV, TRBD and TRBJ reference segments. The analysis included only V-J combinations with a frequency above 0.0001, which together covered 99% to 99.2% of the repertoires. The TCS score was defined as the ratio of F50 (clonal expansion) to E x V (chaos), calculated using BLOSUM62-based TCRdist between CDR3 peptides within each V-J. Welch's t-statistics and random forest reduced roughly 540 V-J features to 13, which were used in a naive Bayes classifier (R e1071). No statistical method was used to set the sample size in advance, and investigators knew the group allocation. TCR Vbeta CDR3 sequencing of 120 to 150 peripheral blood samples (fewer than 45 ophthalmopathy, 75 to 85 hyperthyroidism and roughly 17 progressor patients) is reported in the paper.

The receptor was isolated from a woman between 25 and 40 years old with Graves disease. Donor details come from another sample of the same person, matched by shared clones. The sample in question was peripheral blood mononuclear cells (PBMCs), obtained at new diagnosis, from a patient treated with antithyroid drugs. The sequence links TRBV6-1 to TRBJ2-1; confidence is insufficient to name the D gene. The nucleotides read TGTGCCAGCAGTCTCCGGGCCTACTACAATGAGCAGTTCTTC. Translation gives CASSLRAYYNEQFF.